One T cell receptor (beta chain) is described in this entry. Its antigen remains unidentified. The source of the sample is a study of pediatric ulcerative colitis. Across the study: Ulcerative colitis patients had pancolitis or left-sided colitis, with confirming histology.

This table comes from immunoSEQ multiplex PCR, and its TCRdb copy is limited to in-frame clones, with some not included. The data show 23,000 or so clones, roughly two thirds seen once. This CDR3 region has 15 residues. Germline-derived CDR1 and CDR2 are SGHNT and YENEEA. The J segment lost 0 bases and the V segment lost 5 bases, leaving 5 bases of the junction unmatched. One to two pinch biopsies were taken from the rectum during colonoscopy. Ulcerative colitis patients received no immunosuppressive medication before the diagnostic colonoscopy. Study results and caveats: Rectal repertoires separated controls, mild-moderate and acute severe colitis. All ulcerative colitis patients, but no controls, carried two rectal clonotypes.

The sample comprised gut tissue. The V and J genes are TRBV11-3 and TRBJ2-7; 9 bases are a match to TRBD1. The source is a boy aged 5 to 17 with severe ulcerative colitis. The CDR3 loop reads CASSKGQGISYEQYF. The DNA for the CDR3 is TGTGCCAGCAGCAAGGGACAGGGAATCTCCTACGAGCAGTACTTC.